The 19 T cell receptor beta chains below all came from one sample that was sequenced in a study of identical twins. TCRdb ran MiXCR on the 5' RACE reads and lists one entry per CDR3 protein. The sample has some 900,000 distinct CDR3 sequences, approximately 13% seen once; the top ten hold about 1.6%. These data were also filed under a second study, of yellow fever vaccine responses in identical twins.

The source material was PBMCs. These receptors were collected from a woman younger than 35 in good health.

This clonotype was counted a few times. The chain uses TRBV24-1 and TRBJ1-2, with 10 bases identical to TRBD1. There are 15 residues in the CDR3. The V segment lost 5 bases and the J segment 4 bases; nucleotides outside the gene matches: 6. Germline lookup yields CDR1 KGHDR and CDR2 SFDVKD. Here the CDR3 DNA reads TGTGCCACCAGTGCAGGGGACAGGGGATTCTATGGCTACACCTTC. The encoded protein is CATSAGDRGFYGYTF.

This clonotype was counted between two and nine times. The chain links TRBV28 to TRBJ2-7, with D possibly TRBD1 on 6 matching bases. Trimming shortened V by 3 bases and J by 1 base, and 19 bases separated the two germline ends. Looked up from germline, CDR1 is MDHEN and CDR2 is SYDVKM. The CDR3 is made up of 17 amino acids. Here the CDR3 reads CASSFYVRKDSSYEQYF. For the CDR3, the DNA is TGTGCCAGCAGTTTTTATGTTCGAAAGGACAGTTCCTACGAGCAGTACTTC.

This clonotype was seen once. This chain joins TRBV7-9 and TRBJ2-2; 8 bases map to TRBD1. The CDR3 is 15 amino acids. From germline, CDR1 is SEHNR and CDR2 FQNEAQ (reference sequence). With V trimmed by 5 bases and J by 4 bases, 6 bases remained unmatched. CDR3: CASSAQGARTGELFF. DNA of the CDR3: TGTGCCAGCAGCGCTCAGGGGGCGCGCACCGGGGAGCTGTTTTTT.

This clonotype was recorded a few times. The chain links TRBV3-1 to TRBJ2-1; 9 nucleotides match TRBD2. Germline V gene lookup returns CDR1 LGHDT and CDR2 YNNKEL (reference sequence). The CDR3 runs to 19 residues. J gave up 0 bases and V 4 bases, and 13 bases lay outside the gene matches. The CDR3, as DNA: TGTGCCAGCAGCCGGACTCGGGCTCCGGGACTAGCCTCCTACAATGAGCAGTTCTTC. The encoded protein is CASSRTRAPGLASYNEQFF.

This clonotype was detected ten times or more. In nucleotides, the CDR3 is TGTGCCATCCTAGCGGGGAGCACAGATACGCAGTATTTT. Encoded protein: CAILAGSTDTQYF. The V call is TRBV10-3, the J call TRBJ2-3; 9 bases map to TRBD2. Germline CDR1 and CDR2: ENHRY and SYGVKD. Unmatched junction bases numbered 0, after V lost 8 bases and J lost 0 bases. The length of the CDR3 is 13 residues.

CDR3 region: CASSRGGGSPSGANVLTF. Written as DNA, the CDR3 is TGTGCCAGCAGCAGGGGGGGTGGCAGCCCCTCTGGGGCCAACGTCCTGACTTTC. The V gene is TRBV7-8, the J gene TRBJ2-6, with TRBD2 as a possible D gene (7 bases). Germline V lookup: CDR1 SGHVS, CDR2 FQNEAQ. The CDR3 consists of 18 residues. The ends were cut back, 5 bases at V and 0 bases at J, with 17 bases in the middle. Supplemented by reference TRBV7-8 and TRBJ2-6, the full variable domain reads GAGVSQSPRYKVAKRGQDVALRCDPISGHVSLFWYQQALGQGPEFLTYFQNEAQLDKSGLPSDRFFAERPEGSVSTLKIQRTQQEDSAVYLCASSRGGGSPSGANVLTFGAGSRLTVL.

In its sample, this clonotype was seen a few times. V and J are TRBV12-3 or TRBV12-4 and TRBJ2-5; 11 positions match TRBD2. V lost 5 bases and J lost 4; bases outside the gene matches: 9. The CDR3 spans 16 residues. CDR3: CASSPRGLAGGETQYF. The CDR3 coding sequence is TGTGCCAGCAGTCCCCGGGGGCTAGCGGGGGGAGAGACCCAGTACTTC.

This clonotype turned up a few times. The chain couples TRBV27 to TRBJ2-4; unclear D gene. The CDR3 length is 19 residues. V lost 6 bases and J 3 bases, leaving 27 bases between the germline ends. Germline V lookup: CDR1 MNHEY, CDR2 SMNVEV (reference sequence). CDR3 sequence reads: CASRKRALDGLGDKNIQYF. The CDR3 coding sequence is TGTGCCAGCAGAAAGCGCGCCTTAGACGGCCTGGGTGACAAAAACATTCAGTACTTC.

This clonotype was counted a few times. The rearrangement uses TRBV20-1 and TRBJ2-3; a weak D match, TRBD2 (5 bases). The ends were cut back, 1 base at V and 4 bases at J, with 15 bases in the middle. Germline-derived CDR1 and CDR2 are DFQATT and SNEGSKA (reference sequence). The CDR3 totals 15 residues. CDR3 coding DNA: TGCAGTGCTAGAGCCGGGTCACTAGACTCAGATACGCAGTATTTT. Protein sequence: CSARAGSLDSDTQYF.

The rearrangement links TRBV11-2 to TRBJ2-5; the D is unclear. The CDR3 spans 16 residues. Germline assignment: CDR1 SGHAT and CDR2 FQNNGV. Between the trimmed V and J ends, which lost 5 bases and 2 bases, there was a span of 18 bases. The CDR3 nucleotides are TGTGCCAGCAGCCAAGAAATGGGCAGATCTCAAGAGACCCAGTACTTC. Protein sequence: CASSQEMGRSQETQYF.

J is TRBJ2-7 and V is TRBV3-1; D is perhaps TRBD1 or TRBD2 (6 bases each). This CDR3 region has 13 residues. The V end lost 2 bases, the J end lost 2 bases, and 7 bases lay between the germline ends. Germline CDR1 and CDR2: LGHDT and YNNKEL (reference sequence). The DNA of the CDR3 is TGTGCCAGCAGCCAAAGGGGGGCCTACGAGCAGTACTTC. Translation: CASSQRGAYEQYF.

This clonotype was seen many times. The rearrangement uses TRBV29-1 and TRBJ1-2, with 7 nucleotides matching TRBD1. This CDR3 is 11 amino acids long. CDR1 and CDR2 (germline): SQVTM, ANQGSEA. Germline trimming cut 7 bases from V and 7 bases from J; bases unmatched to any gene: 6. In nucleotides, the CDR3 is TGCAGCGCCCGGGACAGCGGTGGCTACACCTTC. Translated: CSARDSGGYTF.

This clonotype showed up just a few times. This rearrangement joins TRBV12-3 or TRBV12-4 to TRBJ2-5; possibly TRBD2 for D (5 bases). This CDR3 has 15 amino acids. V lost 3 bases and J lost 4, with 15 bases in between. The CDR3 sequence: CASSFEGAGRETQYF. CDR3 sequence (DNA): TGTGCCAGCAGTTTCGAGGGTGCGGGCAGAGAGACCCAGTACTTC.

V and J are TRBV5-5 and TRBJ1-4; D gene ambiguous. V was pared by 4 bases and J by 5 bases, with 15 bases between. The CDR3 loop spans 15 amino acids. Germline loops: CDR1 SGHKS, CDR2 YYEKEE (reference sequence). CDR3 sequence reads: CASSRLGSRNEKLFF. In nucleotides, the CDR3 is TGTGCCAGCAGCAGGTTAGGCAGTCGAAATGAAAAACTGTTTTTT.

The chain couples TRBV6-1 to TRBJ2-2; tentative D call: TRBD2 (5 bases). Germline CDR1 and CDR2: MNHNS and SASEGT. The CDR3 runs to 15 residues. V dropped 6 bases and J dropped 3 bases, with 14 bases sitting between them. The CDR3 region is CASSPPLDYTGELFF. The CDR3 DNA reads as TGTGCCAGCAGCCCCCCACTAGATTACACCGGGGAGCTGTTTTTT.

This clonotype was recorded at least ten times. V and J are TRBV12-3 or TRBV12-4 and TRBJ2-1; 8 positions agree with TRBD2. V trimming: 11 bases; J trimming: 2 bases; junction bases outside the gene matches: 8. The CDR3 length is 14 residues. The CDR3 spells CASTFGGAYNEQFF. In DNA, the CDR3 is TGTGCCTCAACATTCGGGGGGGCCTACAATGAGCAGTTCTTC.

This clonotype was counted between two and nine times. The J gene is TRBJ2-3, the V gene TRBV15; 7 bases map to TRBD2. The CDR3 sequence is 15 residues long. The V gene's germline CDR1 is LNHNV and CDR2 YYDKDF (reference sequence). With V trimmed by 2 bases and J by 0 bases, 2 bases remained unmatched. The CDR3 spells CATSRLAESTDTQYF. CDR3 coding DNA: TGTGCCACCAGCAGACTAGCGGAGAGCACAGATACGCAGTATTTT.

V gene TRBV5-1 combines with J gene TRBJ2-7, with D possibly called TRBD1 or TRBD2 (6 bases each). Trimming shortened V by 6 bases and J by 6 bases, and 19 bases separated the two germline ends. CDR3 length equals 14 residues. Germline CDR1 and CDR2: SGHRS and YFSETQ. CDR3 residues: CASKGGEGFGEQYF. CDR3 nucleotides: TGCGCCAGCAAGGGGGGTGAGGGTTTTGGCGAGCAGTACTTC.

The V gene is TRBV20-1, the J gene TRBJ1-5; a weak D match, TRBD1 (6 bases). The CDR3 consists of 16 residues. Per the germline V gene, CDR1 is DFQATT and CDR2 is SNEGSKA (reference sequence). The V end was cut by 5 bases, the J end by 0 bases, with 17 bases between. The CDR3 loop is CSALGPDRYSNQPQHF. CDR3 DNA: TGCAGTGCTCTCGGACCAGACAGGTATAGCAATCAGCCCCAGCATTTT.